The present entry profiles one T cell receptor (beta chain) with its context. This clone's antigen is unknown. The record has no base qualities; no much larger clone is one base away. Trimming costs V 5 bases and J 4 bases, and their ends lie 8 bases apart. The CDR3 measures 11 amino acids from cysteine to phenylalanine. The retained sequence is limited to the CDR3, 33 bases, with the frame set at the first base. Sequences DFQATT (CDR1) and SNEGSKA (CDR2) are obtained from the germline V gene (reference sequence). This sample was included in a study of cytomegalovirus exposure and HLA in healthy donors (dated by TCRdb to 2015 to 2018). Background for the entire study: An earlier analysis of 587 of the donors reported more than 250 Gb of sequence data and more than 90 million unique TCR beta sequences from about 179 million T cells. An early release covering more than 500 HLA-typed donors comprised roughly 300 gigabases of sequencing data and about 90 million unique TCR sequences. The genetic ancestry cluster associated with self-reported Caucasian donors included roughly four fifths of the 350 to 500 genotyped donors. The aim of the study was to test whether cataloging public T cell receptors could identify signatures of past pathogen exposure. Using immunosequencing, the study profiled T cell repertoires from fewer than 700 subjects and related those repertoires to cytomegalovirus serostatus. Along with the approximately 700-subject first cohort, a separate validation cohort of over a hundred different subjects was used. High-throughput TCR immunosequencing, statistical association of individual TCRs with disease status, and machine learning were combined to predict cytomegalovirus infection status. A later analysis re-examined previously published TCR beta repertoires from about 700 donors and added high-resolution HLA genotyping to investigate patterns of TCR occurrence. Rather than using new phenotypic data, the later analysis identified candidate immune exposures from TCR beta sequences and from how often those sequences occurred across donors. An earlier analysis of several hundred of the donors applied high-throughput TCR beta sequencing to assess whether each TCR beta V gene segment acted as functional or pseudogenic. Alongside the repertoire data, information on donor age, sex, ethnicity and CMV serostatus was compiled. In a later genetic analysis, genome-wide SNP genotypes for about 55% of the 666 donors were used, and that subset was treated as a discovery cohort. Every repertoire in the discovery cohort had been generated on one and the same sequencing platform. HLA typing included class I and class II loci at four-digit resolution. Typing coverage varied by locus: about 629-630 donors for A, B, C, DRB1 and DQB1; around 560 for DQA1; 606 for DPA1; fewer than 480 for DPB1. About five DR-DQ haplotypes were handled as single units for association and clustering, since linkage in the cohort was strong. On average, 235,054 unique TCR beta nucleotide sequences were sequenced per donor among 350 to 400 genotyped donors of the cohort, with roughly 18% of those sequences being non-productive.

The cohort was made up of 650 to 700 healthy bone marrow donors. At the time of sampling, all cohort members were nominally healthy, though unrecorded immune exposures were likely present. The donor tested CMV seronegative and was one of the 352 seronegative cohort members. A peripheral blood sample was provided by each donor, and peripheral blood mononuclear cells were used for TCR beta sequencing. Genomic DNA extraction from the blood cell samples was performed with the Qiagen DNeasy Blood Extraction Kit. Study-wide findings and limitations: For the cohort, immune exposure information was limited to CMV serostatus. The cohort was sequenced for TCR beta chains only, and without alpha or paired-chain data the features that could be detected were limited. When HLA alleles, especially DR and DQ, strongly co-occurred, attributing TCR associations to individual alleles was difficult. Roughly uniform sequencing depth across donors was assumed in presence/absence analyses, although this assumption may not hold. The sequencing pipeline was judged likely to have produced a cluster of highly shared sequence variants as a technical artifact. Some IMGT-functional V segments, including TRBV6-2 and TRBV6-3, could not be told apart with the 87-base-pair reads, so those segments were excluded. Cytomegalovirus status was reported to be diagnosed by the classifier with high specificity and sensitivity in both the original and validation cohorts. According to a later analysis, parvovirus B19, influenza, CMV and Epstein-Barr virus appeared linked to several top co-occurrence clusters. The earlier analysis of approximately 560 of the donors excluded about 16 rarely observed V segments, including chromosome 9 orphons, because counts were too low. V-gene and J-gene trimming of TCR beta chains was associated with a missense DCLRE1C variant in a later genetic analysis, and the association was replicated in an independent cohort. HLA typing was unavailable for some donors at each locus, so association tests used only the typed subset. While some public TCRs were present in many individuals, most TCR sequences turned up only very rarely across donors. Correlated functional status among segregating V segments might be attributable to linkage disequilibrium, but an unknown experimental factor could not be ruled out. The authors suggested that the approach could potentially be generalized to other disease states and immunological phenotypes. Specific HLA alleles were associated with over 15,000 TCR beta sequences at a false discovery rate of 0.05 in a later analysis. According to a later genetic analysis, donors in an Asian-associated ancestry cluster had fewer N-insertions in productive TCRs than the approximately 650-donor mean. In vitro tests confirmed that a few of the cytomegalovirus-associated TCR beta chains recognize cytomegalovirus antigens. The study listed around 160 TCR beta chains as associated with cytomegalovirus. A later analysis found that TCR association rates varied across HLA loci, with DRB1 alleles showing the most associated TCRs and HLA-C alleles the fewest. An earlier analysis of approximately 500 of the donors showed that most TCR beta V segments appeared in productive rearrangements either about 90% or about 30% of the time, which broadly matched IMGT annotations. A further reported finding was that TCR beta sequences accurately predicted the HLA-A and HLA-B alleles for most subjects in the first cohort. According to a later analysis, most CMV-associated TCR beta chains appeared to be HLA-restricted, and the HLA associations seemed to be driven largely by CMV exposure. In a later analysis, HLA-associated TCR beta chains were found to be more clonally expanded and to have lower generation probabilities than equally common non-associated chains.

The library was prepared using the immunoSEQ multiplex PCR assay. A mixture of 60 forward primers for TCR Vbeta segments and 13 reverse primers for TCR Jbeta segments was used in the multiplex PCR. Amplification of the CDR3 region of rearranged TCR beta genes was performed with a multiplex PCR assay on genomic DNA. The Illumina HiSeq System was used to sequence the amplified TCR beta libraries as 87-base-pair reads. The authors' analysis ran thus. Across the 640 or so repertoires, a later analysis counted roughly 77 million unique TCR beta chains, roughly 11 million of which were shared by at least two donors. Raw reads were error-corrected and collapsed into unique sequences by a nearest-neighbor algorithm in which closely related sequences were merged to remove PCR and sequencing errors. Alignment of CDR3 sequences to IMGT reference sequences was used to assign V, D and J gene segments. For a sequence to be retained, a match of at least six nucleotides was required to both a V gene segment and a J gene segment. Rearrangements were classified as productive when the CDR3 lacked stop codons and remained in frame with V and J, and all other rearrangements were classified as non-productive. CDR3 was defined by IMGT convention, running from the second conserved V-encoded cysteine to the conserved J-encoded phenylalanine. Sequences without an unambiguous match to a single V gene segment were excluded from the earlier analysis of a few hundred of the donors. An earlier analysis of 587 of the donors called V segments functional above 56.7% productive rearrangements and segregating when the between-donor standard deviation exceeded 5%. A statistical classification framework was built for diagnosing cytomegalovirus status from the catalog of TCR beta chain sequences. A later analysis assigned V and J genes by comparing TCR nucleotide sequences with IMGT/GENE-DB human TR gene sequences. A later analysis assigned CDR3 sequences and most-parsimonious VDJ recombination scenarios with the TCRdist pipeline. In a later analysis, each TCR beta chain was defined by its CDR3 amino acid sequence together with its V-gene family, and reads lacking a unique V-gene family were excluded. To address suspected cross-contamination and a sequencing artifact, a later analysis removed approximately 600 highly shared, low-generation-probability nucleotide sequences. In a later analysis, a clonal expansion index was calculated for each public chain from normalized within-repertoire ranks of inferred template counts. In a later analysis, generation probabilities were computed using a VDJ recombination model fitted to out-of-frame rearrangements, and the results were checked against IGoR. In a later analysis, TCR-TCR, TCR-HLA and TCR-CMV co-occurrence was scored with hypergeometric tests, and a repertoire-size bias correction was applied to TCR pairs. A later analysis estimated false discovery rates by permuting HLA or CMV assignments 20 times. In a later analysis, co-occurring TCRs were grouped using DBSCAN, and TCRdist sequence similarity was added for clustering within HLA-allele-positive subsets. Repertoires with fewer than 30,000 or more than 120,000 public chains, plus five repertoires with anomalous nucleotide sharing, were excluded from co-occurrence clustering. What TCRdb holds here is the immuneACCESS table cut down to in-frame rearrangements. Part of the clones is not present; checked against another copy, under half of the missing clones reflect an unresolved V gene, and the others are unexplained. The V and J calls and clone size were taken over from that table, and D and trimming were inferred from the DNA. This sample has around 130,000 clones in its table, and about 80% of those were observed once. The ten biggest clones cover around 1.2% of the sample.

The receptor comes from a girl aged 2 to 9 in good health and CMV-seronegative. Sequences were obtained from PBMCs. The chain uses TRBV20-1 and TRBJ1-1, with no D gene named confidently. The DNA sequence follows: TGCAGTGCTCACGCGGGCACTGAAGCTTTCTTT. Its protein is CSAHAGTEAFF.